This paragraph covers one T cell receptor (beta chain) sequence. Antigen: not known. The sample is drawn from a study of cytomegalovirus exposure and HLA in healthy donors. Broader study findings: One variant, a missense change in DCLRE1C, was linked in a later analysis to TCR beta V- and J-gene trimming. Differences between HLA loci emerged in a later analysis of TCR association rates, with DRB1 most and HLA-C fewest. A later analysis by the authors found several of the most significant clusters apparently linked to common viral pathogens.

Among the donors, all were healthy bone marrow donors. PCR involved 60 Vbeta and 13 Jbeta primers. Method: immunoSEQ multiplex PCR; TCRdb's copy keeps in-frame clones and lacks some. The sample carries approximately 90,000 clones, 76% recorded once. Looked up from germline, CDR1 is SEHNR and CDR2 is FQNEAQ (reference sequence). The CDR3 length is 16 residues. Trimming cost V 5 bases and J 4 bases, with 15 bases left between them. J is TRBJ2-6 and V is TRBV7-9; D is perhaps TRBD1 (5 bases). Source material: PBMCs. This TCR derives from a male donor in good health and CMV-seronegative. This chain's CDR3 is CASSARVSLGANVLTF. The CDR3 nucleotides are TGTGCCAGCAGCGCCAGGGTGTCCCTCGGGGCCAACGTCCTGACTTTC.